These 30 T cell receptor beta chains were sequenced from one sample in a study of shared clonotypes between healthy human individuals. The assay was immunoSEQ multiplex PCR, and TCRdb's table has in-frame clones only and misses some. The table lists over a million clones, about 80% of them singletons. The source material was memory CD4+ T cells from PBMCs. The subset here: CD45RA-negative fraction. The receptors derive from a man aged 18 to 29 in good health. Some clones in this sample may be carry-over from other donors' samples.

This sequence joins TRBV11-3 and TRBJ1-2; D is possibly TRBD1 (5 bases). V lost 5 bases to trimming and J lost 3 bases, with 19 bases between them. The germline CDR1 and CDR2 sequences are SGHNT and YENEEA. This CDR3 spans 16 amino acids. The CDR3, as DNA: TGTGCCAGCAGCCAGTCCGGGACCGGTGGAGACTATGGCTACACCTTC. Protein product: CASSQSGTGGDYGYTF.

About this clone itself: This specimen includes other DNA sequences encoding the same CDR3. The V call is TRBV5-1, the J call TRBJ1-1; perhaps TRBD1 as D (5 bases). Deletions cut 4 bases from V and 1 base from J, with 11 bases between. CDR1 and CDR2 (germline): SGHRS, YFSETQ. The CDR3 is made up of 14 amino acids. CDR3 residues: CASSLDSPNTEAFF. The CDR3 coding sequence is TGCGCCAGCAGCCTCGACAGTCCGAACACTGAAGCTTTCTTT.

The V call is TRBV9, the J call TRBJ1-1; D remains ambiguous. The CDR3 is made up of 14 amino acids. V was pared by 0 bases and J by 2 bases, with 8 bases between. Germline lookup yields CDR1 SGDLS and CDR2 YYNGEE. The CDR3 region has the DNA TGTGCCAGCAGCGTAGATCCGGTAAACACTGAAGCTTTCTTT. Amino acid sequence: CASSVDPVNTEAFF.

This clone was seen at least ten times. The chain recombines TRBV5-1 with TRBJ2-1; the D gene is possibly TRBD2 (6 bases). V shed 4 bases and J shed 6 bases, with 8 bases lying between them. The CDR3 spans 12 residues. Germline loops: CDR1 SGHRS, CDR2 YFSETQ. CDR3 protein: CASSMTSNEQFF. CDR3 sequence (DNA): TGCGCCAGCAGCATGACTAGCAATGAGCAGTTCTTC. Using reference TRBV5-1 and TRBJ2-1 for the parts outside the CDR3, the full variable domain is KAGVTQTPRYLIKTRGQQVTLSCSPISGHRSVSWYQQTPGQGLQFLFEYFSETQRNKGNFPGRFSGRQFSNSRSEMNVSTLELGDSALYLCASSMTSNEQFFGPGTRLTVL.

The chain links TRBV7-3 to TRBJ1-2, with TRBD1 matching 7 bases. This CDR3 contains 15 residues. Germline V CDR1 and CDR2: SGHTA, FQGTGA. V gave up 5 bases and J gave up 2 bases; unmatched junction bases: 8. The CDR3 is CASSPQGGGNYGYTF. CDR3 coding DNA: TGTGCCAGCAGCCCCCAGGGGGGAGGAAACTATGGCTACACCTTC. Supplemented by reference TRBV7-3 and TRBJ1-2, the full variable domain reads GAGVSQTPSNKVTEKGKYVELRCDPISGHTALYWYRQSLGQGPEFLIYFQGTGAADDSGLPNDRFFAVRPEGSVSTLKIQRTERGDSAVYLCASSPQGGGNYGYTFGSGTRLTVV.

The rearrangement uses TRBV15 and TRBJ2-1; 10 nucleotides line up with TRBD2. The CDR3 runs to 15 residues. Germline CDR1 LNHNV, CDR2 YYDKDF (reference sequence). The J segment lost 8 bases and the V segment lost 0 bases, leaving 4 bases of the junction unmatched. The CDR3, as DNA: TGTGCCACCAGCAGAGATCAACTAGCGGGACATGAGCAGTTCTTC. It yields the protein CATSRDQLAGHEQFF.

The genes are TRBV30 and TRBJ2-1; 10 bases are a match to TRBD2. Germline V gene sequence: CDR1 GTSNPN, CDR2 SVGIG (reference sequence). The CDR3 sequence is 16 residues long. V dropped 1 base and J dropped 7; count of bases not matched to a gene: 10. CDR3 DNA: TGTGCCTGGAGTGCGCTGACTAGCGGGTTTTCTAATGAGCAGTTCTTC. Translated, it gives CAWSALTSGFSNEQFF.

This chain connects TRBV28 to TRBJ2-1; the match to TRBD2 covers 7 bases. Germline V gene lookup returns CDR1 MDHEN and CDR2 SYDVKM. The CDR3 has 17 amino acids. Trimming cost V 7 bases and J 2 bases; bases outside gene matches: 14. As DNA, the CDR3 is TGTGCCAGCACCGGCGGCGGGAGTGCAATGGCCTACAATGAGCAGTTCTTC. Encoded protein: CASTGGGSAMAYNEQFF.

J is TRBJ1-1 and V is TRBV7-2; 7 nucleotides agree with TRBD1. The V gene's germline CDR1 is SGHTA and CDR2 FQGNSA. V was pared by 3 bases and J by 6 bases, with 4 bases of the junction left unmatched. The CDR3 loop spans 13 amino acids. CDR3 protein: CASSFDRVAEAFF. The CDR3 DNA sequence: TGTGCCAGCAGCTTCGACAGGGTTGCTGAAGCTTTCTTT. The full variable domain, with the rest looked up from reference TRBV7-2 and TRBJ1-1, is GAGVSQSPSNKVTEKGKDVELRCDPISGHTALYWYRQSLGQGLEFLIYFQGNSAPDKSGLPSDRFSAERTGGSVSTLTIQRTQQEDSAVYLCASSFDRVAEAFFGQGTRLTVV.

This chain links TRBV11-1 with TRBJ2-1, with 11 nucleotides matching TRBD2. Trimming removed 6 bases from V and 4 bases from J; junction bases left unmatched: 11. Germline assignment: CDR1 SGHAT and CDR2 FQDESV (reference sequence). This CDR3 has 17 residues. CDR3: CASRVGSGTSGYNEQFF. As DNA, the CDR3 is TGTGCCAGCAGGGTAGGATCCGGGACTAGCGGTTACAATGAGCAGTTCTTC.

On this clone: The sample carries other DNA sequences with the same CDR3. The CDR3 is CASSRDSYEQYF. In DNA form, the CDR3 reads TGTGCCAGCAGCCGGGACTCGTACGAGCAGTACTTC. V is TRBV5-4 and J is TRBJ2-7; D might be TRBD2 (6 bases). The V end lost 4 bases, the J end lost 4 bases, and 9 bases lay between the germline ends. The CDR3 covers 12 residues. CDR1 is SGHNT and CDR2 is YYREEE in the germline V gene (reference sequence).

The rearrangement joins TRBV18 to TRBJ1-2; D remains ambiguous. The CDR3 covers 16 residues. The V and J ends lost 3 bases and 1 base respectively, with 15 bases between them. CDR1 and CDR2 from the germline V gene are KGHSH and LQKENI. The DNA of the CDR3 is TGTGCCAGCTCACCCCAGGCAGATCCGAATAACTATGGCTACACCTTC. Its translation is CASSPQADPNNYGYTF.

This clone has just one count. V is TRBV6-6 and J is TRBJ2-3; 7 bases agree with TRBD1. The CDR3 is made up of 13 amino acids. The V gene's germline CDR1 is MNHNY and CDR2 SVGAGI (reference sequence). V trimming: 6 bases; J trimming: 7 bases; junction bases outside the gene matches: 7. CDR3 residues: CASRTGSRNTQYF. CDR3 in DNA: TGTGCCAGCAGGACAGGGTCCCGAAATACGCAGTATTTT.

CDR3 in amino acids: CASSLFGVANYGYTF. CDR3 coding DNA: TGTGCCAGCAGCTTGTTCGGTGTAGCTAACTATGGCTACACCTTC. The chain combines TRBV5-6 with TRBJ1-2, with D uncertain. Trimming cost V 1 base and J 0 bases, with 10 bases left between them. The CDR3 totals 15 residues. CDR1 is SGHDT, CDR2 YYEEEE, per germline.

This clone appeared once. V usage is TRBV6-1 and J usage is TRBJ2-7; possible D gene TRBD1, 6 bases. V shed 4 bases and J shed 1 base, with 8 bases lying between them. CDR3 length equals 13 residues. Germline-derived CDR1 and CDR2 are MNHNS and SASEGT. The CDR3 DNA reads TGTGCCAGCAGTGGGGACATTTCCTACGAGCAGTACTTC. Translated: CASSGDISYEQYF.

The chain carries TRBV19 and TRBJ2-6; TRBD1 agrees at 9 bases. V shed 4 bases and J 0 bases; nucleotides not matched to a gene: 4. Germline values: CDR1 LNHDA, CDR2 SQIVND (reference sequence). This CDR3 comprises 17 residues. The CDR3 DNA reads TGTGCCAGTAGTACCGGACAGGGGAGCTCTGGGGCCAACGTCCTGACTTTC. Amino acids: CASSTGQGSSGANVLTF. The full variable domain, completed using reference TRBV19 and TRBJ2-6, is DGGITQSPKYLFRKEGQNVTLSCEQNLNHDAMYWYRQDPGQGLRLIYYSQIVNDFQKGDIAEGYSVSREKKESFPLTVTSAQKNPTAFYLCASSTGQGSSGANVLTFGAGSRLTVL.

This clone was recorded a few times. This chain links TRBV2 with TRBJ2-2; no reliable D call. The CDR3 has 14 amino acids. Trimming left V 10 bases short and J 2 bases short, with 14 bases between. CDR1 and CDR2 (germline): SNHLY, FYNNEI. Written as DNA, the CDR3 is TGTGCCACCGCCCGAAGGGCCAACACCGGGGAGCTGTTTTTT. It codes for CATARRANTGELFF.

The V call is TRBV6-6, the J call TRBJ2-7, with D maybe TRBD1 (5 bases). Looked up from germline, CDR1 is MNHNY and CDR2 is SVGAGI (reference sequence). There are 14 residues in the CDR3. The V end lost 6 bases, the J end lost 2 bases, and 14 bases lay between the germline ends. In DNA, the CDR3 is TGTGCCAGCAGCCAGGGCCCCGCGGCCTACGAGCAGTACTTC. Its protein is CASSQGPAAYEQYF.

The rearrangement joins TRBV4-2 to TRBJ2-1; 10 bases agree with TRBD2. V lost 1 base and J lost 8; bases outside the gene matches: 8. The CDR3 is made up of 16 amino acids. In germline, CDR1 is LGHNA, CDR2 YNFKEQ. The CDR3, as DNA: TGTGCCAGCAGCCAAGTAGGGCTAGCGGGAGAGGATGAGCAGTTCTTC. It translates to CASSQVGLAGEDEQFF.

This clone was detected once. The V call is TRBV9, the J call TRBJ2-5; TRBD2 matches at 7 bases. Germline V gene sequence: CDR1 SGDLS, CDR2 YYNGEE. The CDR3 totals 16 residues. V was clipped by 4 bases and J by 4 bases; unmatched bases: 13. The DNA for the CDR3 is TGTGCCAGCAGCTTAACTTCGACTAGCACTTCAGAGACCCAGTACTTC. It is translated as CASSLTSTSTSETQYF.

The rearrangement joins TRBV5-5 to TRBJ2-7, with 11 bases that match TRBD1. The CDR3 runs 15 residues. V trimming: 4 bases; J trimming: 2 bases; junction bases outside the gene matches: 5. Germline V gene lookup returns CDR1 SGHKS and CDR2 YYEKEE (reference sequence). The CDR3 region is CASSPGQGVTYEQYF. The CDR3, as DNA: TGTGCCAGCAGCCCGGGACAGGGGGTCACCTACGAGCAGTACTTC.

Comments on this clone: The same CDR3 can be traced to other DNA sequences in this sample. This chain links TRBV5-4 with TRBJ2-1; D gene uncertain. The CDR3 is 12 amino acids. The V and J ends lost 0 bases and 6 bases respectively, with 4 bases between them. Germline V lookup: CDR1 SGHNT, CDR2 YYREEE (reference sequence). CDR3 DNA sequence: TGTGCCAGCAGCTTGGGGGGCAATGAGCAGTTCTTC. Its translation is CASSLGGNEQFF.

CDR3 region: CASSLGTSGSRLAPYEQYF. In nucleotides, the CDR3 is TGCGCCAGCAGCTTGGGGACTAGCGGGAGTCGTTTGGCCCCCTACGAGCAGTACTTC. The chain carries TRBV5-1 and TRBJ2-7, with 13 nucleotides matching TRBD2. V lost 0 bases and J lost 2; bases outside the gene matches: 11. The CDR3 runs to 19 residues. CDR1 is SGHRS, CDR2 YFSETQ, per germline.

This sequence joins TRBV19 and TRBJ2-6; 7 positions agree with TRBD1. The V segment lost 5 bases and the J segment 0 bases; nucleotides outside the gene matches: 7. This CDR3 region has 17 residues. In germline, CDR1 is LNHDA, CDR2 SQIVND (reference sequence). CDR3 nucleotide sequence: TGTGCCAGTAGTCCAGGGGGACGGGTCTCTGGGGCCAACGTCCTGACTTTC. It codes for CASSPGGRVSGANVLTF.

This clone was detected ten times or more. This sequence joins TRBV19 and TRBJ2-2, with 9 bases fitting TRBD2. Looked up from germline, CDR1 is LNHDA and CDR2 is SQIVND (reference sequence). CDR3 length: 17 amino acids. Germline trimming cut 7 bases from V and 4 bases from J; bases unmatched to any gene: 13. The CDR3 nucleotides read TGTGCCAGTACCCCTCTCGGTAGCGGGAGAAGCACCGGGGAGCTGTTTTTT. Protein product: CASTPLGSGRSTGELFF. Looking up the rest from reference TRBV19 and TRBJ2-2 gives the full variable domain: DGGITQSPKYLFRKEGQNVTLSCEQNLNHDAMYWYRQDPGQGLRLIYYSQIVNDFQKGDIAEGYSVSREKKESFPLTVTSAQKNPTAFYLCASTPLGSGRSTGELFFGEGSRLTVL.

Turning to this clone: A read error may produce the germline difference seen at one junction end. The V and J genes are TRBV9 and TRBJ2-7; perhaps TRBD2 as D (6 bases). This CDR3 spans 15 amino acids. Germline V gives CDR1 SGDLS, CDR2 YYNGEE. The CDR3 protein is CASSLTVGRGPRLHF. In DNA, the CDR3 is TGTGCCAGCAGCCTTACGGTGGGGCGGGGACCGCGGCTCCACTTC.

As to this clone: Other DNA sequences from this sample encode an identical CDR3 as well. This chain links TRBV9 with TRBJ1-3; no firm D call. Between the trimmed V and J ends, which lost 2 bases and 3 bases, there was a span of 6 bases. Per the germline V gene, CDR1 is SGDLS and CDR2 is YYNGEE. The CDR3 is 13 amino acids. The CDR3 coding sequence is TGTGCCAGCAGCGTTCTCGGTGGAAACACCATATATTTT. It is translated as CASSVLGGNTIYF.

This clone occurred a few times. The V gene is TRBV7-2, the J gene TRBJ1-1; 7 bases fit TRBD1. The CDR3 contains 16 residues. CDR1 is SGHTA, CDR2 FQGNSA, per germline. J was trimmed by 0 bases and V by 5 bases; bases with no gene match: 9. This CDR3 reads CASSLDRRYMNTEAFF. The DNA of the CDR3 is TGTGCCAGCAGCCTGGACAGGCGCTACATGAACACTGAAGCTTTCTTT. Based on the CDR3 plus reference TRBV7-2 and TRBJ1-1, the full variable domain is GAGVSQSPSNKVTEKGKDVELRCDPISGHTALYWYRQSLGQGLEFLIYFQGNSAPDKSGLPSDRFSAERTGGSVSTLTIQRTQQEDSAVYLCASSLDRRYMNTEAFFGQGTRLTVV.

The gene calls are TRBV4-3 and TRBJ2-5; possibly TRBD1 for D (5 bases). Trimming removed 0 bases from V and 4 bases from J, with 18 bases in between. Germline V gives CDR1 LGHNA, CDR2 YSLEER. CDR3 size: 17 residues. CDR3 region: CASSQEGAPNSPETQYF. The CDR3 DNA reads as TGCGCCAGCAGCCAAGAAGGGGCACCGAACTCGCCAGAGACCCAGTACTTC.

The chain joins TRBV7-6 to TRBJ2-1; 7 nucleotides match TRBD2. Per germline, CDR1 SGHVS and CDR2 FNYEAQ. V was clipped by 1 base and J by 4 bases; unmatched bases: 7. This CDR3 has 16 amino acids. The CDR3 coding sequence is TGTGCCAGCAGCTTAGTTACGGGAGGTCCTTACAATGAGCAGTTCTTC. Protein sequence: CASSLVTGGPYNEQFF. The full variable domain, its missing parts supplied by reference TRBV7-6 and TRBJ2-1, is GAGVSQSPRYKVTKRGQDVALRCDPISGHVSLYWYRQALGQGPEFLTYFNYEAQQDKSGLPNDRFSAERPEGSISTLTIQRTEQRDSAMYRCASSLVTGGPYNEQFFGPGTRLTVL.